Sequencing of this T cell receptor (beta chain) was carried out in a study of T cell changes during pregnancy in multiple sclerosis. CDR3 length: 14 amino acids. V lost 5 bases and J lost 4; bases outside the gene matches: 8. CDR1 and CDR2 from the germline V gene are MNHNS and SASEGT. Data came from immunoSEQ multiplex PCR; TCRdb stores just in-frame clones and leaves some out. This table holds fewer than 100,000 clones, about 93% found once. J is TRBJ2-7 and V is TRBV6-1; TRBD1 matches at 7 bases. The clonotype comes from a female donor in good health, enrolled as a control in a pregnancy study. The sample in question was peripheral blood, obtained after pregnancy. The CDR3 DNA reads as TGTGCCAGCAGTCCACAGGACAGGTCATACGAGCAGTACTTC. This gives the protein CASSPQDRSYEQYF.